This T cell receptor (beta chain) was obtained from a study of low-dose radiotherapy and immunotherapy resistance in tumors. Study in general: A dose of 0.5 Gy per fraction was delivered to Cohort 1 every 2 weeks, for a total of 6.5 Gy. Every six weeks patients received intravenous ipilimumab 1 mg/kg, and every two weeks they received intravenous nivolumab 240 mg. Intravenous cyclophosphamide 200 mg/m2 was given every two weeks, one day before radiation and immunotherapy.

This clonotype was found many times. Alpha- and beta-chain coverage of first-strand cDNA came from TRAV- and TRBV-specific primers. The PCR that amplified TCRs ran for about 20 cycles, relying on a constant-region primer and a V-primer adapter. TCRdb re-called the reads with MiXCR, one entry per CDR3 protein. The sample records about 39,000 distinct CDR3 sequences, around 20% being singletons. Time point specified: after trial treatment. Regarding treatment: LDRT plus nivolumab, ipilimumab, low-dose cyclophosphamide and aspirin (RACIN trial). In the RACIN dose-escalation trial, donors got nivolumab plus ipilimumab with aspirin, cyclophosphamide and radiotherapy. Trimming pared 6 bases from V and 0 bases from J, leaving 12 bases between. Germline CDR1 is MDHEN and CDR2 is SYDVKM. The CDR3 runs 15 residues.

The sequence was obtained from a female donor with ovarian cancer. V usage is TRBV28 and J usage is TRBJ2-4; D may match TRBD1 or TRBD2 (5 bases each). This specimen consisted of PBMCs, obtained after low-dose radiotherapy plus immunotherapy. The CDR3 here is CASRLGPLAKNIQYF. CDR3 DNA: TGTGCCAGCAGGCTGGGACCACTAGCCAAAAACATTCAGTACTTC.